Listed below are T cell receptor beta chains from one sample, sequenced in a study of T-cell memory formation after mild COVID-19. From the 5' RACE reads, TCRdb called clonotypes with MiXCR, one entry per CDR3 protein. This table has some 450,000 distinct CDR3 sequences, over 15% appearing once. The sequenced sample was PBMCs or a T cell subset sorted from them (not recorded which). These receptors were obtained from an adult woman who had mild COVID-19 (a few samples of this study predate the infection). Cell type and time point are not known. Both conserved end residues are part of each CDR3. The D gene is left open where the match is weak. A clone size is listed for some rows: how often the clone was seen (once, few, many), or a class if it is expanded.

CASSQDPGLGTDTQYF,TGTGCCAGCAGCCAAGACCCGGGACTCGGGACAGATACGCAGTATTTT,TRBV4-2,TRBJ2-3,.,.
CSASSPFDYEQYF,TGCAGTGCTAGCTCGCCCTTCGACTACGAGCAGTACTTC,TRBV20-1,TRBJ2-7,.,few
CASLLVNTIYF,TGTGCCAGCCTTTTAGTAAACACCATATATTTT,TRBV5-4,TRBJ1-3,.,few
CASSPGKGRSYEQYF,TGTGCCAGCAGTCCAGGGAAGGGCCGGAGCTACGAGCAGTACTTC,TRBV6-2/TRBV6-3,TRBJ2-7,.,.
CASSQGLDGLEQFF,TGTGCCAGCAGTCAGGGACTAGATGGTCTTGAGCAGTTCTTC,TRBV6-6,TRBJ2-1,TRBD2,.
CASSARSGSGRTDTQYF,TGTGCCAGCAGCGCCCGCAGCGGGAGTGGTAGGACAGATACGCAGTATTTT,TRBV3-1,TRBJ2-3,TRBD2,few
CASSGGQGSPLHF,TGTGCCAGCAGCGGCGGACAGGGGTCACCCCTCCACTTT,TRBV5-4,TRBJ1-6,TRBD1,.
CASSTTGHEQFF,TGCGCCAGCAGTACGACAGGGCATGAGCAGTTCTTC,TRBV5-1,TRBJ2-1,TRBD1,.
CASSQEPRGPNTGELFF,TGCGCCAGCAGCCAAGAACCTAGGGGACCGAACACCGGGGAGCTGTTTTTT,TRBV4-3,TRBJ2-2,.,few
CASSWGQLNSPLHF,TGTGCCAGCAGTTGGGGACAGCTCAATTCACCCCTCCACTTT,TRBV12-3/TRBV12-4,TRBJ1-6,TRBD1,.
CASRQGTGTYEQYF,TGTGCCAGCAGACAAGGGACGGGCACCTACGAGCAGTACTTC,TRBV6-5,TRBJ2-7,.,.
CASSQDVQASGRSEQFF,TGTGCCAGCAGCCAAGATGTACAGGCTAGCGGGAGGAGTGAGCAGTTCTTC,TRBV3-1,TRBJ2-1,TRBD2,many
CSARDPRDRGWTEAFF,TGCAGTGCTAGAGATCCCCGGGACAGGGGGTGGACTGAAGCTTTCTTT,TRBV20-1,TRBJ1-1,TRBD1,.
CASSLGGSGRIRVYNEQFF,TGTGCCAGCAGCTTAGGGGGTAGCGGGAGAATTCGGGTCTACAATGAGCAGTTCTTC,TRBV7-6,TRBJ2-1,TRBD2,.
CASSQLAGVPSYEQYF,TGTGCCAGCAGCCAACTGGCGGGAGTGCCCAGCTACGAGCAGTACTTC,TRBV4-2,TRBJ2-7,TRBD2,few
CASGQGTEQYF,TGTGCCAGCGGACAGGGCACCGAGCAGTACTTC,TRBV6-2/TRBV6-3,TRBJ2-7,TRBD1,few
CASSPTAAAYEQYF,TGTGCCAGCAGCCCTACGGCAGCGGCCTACGAGCAGTACTTC,TRBV7-6,TRBJ2-7,.,.
CASRLAGGPTGELFF,TGTGCCAGCAGACTAGCGGGAGGGCCGACCGGGGAGCTGTTTTTT,TRBV7-9,TRBJ2-2,TRBD2,few
CASSWTRDSYEQYF,TGTGCCAGCAGTTGGACCCGGGACAGCTACGAGCAGTACTTC,TRBV12-3/TRBV12-4,TRBJ2-7,TRBD1,few
CASSPRLRDTFNEQFF,TGTGCCAGCAGCCCCCGGCTGCGGGACACCTTCAATGAGCAGTTCTTC,TRBV4-2,TRBJ2-1,.,many
CASSYSPDQPQHF,TGTGCCAGCAGTTACTCCCCGGATCAGCCCCAGCATTTT,TRBV6-5,TRBJ1-5,.,few
CASSITAAIYGYTF,TGTGCCAGTAGTATTACAGCAGCGATATATGGCTACACCTTC,TRBV19,TRBJ1-2,.,.
CATSRRQGSSYEQYF,TGTGCCACCAGCAGACGACAGGGAAGCTCCTACGAGCAGTACTTC,TRBV15,TRBJ2-7,TRBD1,.
CASSQGAEPSYNEQFF,TGCGCCAGCAGCCAAGGGGCAGAACCCTCCTACAATGAGCAGTTCTTC,TRBV4-1,TRBJ2-1,.,few
CASSLIRGEETQYF,TGTGCCAGCAGCTTAATAAGGGGGGAAGAGACCCAGTACTTC,TRBV11-2,TRBJ2-5,.,.
CASNKGARAYEQYF,TGTGCCAGCAATAAGGGGGCGAGGGCCTACGAGCAGTACTTC,TRBV6-2/TRBV6-3,TRBJ2-7,TRBD1,.
CASSYSAGGYTF,TGTGCCAGCAGTTACTCAGCGGGGGGCTACACCTTC,TRBV6-6,TRBJ1-2,.,.
CASSPRPESASSYEQYF,TGTGCCAGCAGCCCTCGGCCCGAGTCGGCTAGTAGCTACGAGCAGTACTTC,TRBV9,TRBJ2-7,.,many
CSARVPGWNNSPLHF,TGCAGTGCTAGAGTCCCGGGCTGGAATAATTCACCCCTCCACTTT,TRBV20-1,TRBJ1-6,.,.
CASSGRVGNEQFF,TGTGCCAGCAGTGGAAGGGTGGGCAATGAGCAGTTCTTC,TRBV6-1,TRBJ2-1,.,.
CASSRGQAGGANVLTF,TGCGCCAGCAGCCGTGGACAGGCCGGTGGGGCCAACGTCCTGACTTTC,TRBV4-1,TRBJ2-6,TRBD1,few
CASSLEIGTGVFDEQFF,TGTGCCAGCAGCTTAGAAATTGGGACAGGGGTGTTCGATGAGCAGTTCTTC,TRBV11-2,TRBJ2-1,TRBD1,few
CSVGGRGNTEAFF,TGCAGCGTTGGGGGCAGGGGGAACACTGAAGCTTTCTTT,TRBV29-1,TRBJ1-1,.,.
CSVDPSGRNEQFF,TGCAGCGTTGATCCTAGCGGGAGGAATGAGCAGTTCTTC,TRBV29-1,TRBJ2-1,TRBD2,few
CASSEDLNLVNTIYF,TGCGCCAGCAGCGAGGACCTCAATTTGGTAAACACCATATATTTT,TRBV5-1,TRBJ1-3,.,few
CASSPRLGRETYEQYF,TGTGCCAGCAGTCCCCGGTTAGGTCGGGAGACCTACGAGCAGTACTTC,TRBV12-3/TRBV12-4,TRBJ2-7,.,many
CASSPGQALYEQYF,TGTGCCAGCTCACCCGGACAGGCCCTCTACGAGCAGTACTTC,TRBV18,TRBJ2-7,TRBD1,few
CASSTGGQYNEQFF,TGTGCCAGCTCAACAGGGGGCCAGTACAATGAGCAGTTCTTC,TRBV18,TRBJ2-1,TRBD1,.
CASSLGPHTGELFF,TGTGCCAGCAGCTTAGGACCGCACACCGGGGAGCTGTTTTTT,TRBV7-9,TRBJ2-2,.,.